These T cell receptor beta chains were read from a single sample in a study of blood T cell repertoires in COVID-19. Sequenced by immunoSEQ multiplex PCR; TCRdb stores in-frame clones only, minus some. Of around 140,000 clones in the sample, around 86% were seen once. What was sequenced was peripheral blood. These receptors were obtained from a woman aged 70-85 years with COVID-19, enrolled during active disease. CDR3s leave out the opening cysteine and the closing phenylalanine or tryptophan. Size tells how often a clone was seen (once, few, many) or the class of an expanded clone, and some rows leave it out.

>few|TRBV7-2
ASSYYRGLDGYT
>once|TRBV11-3
ASSLDQGRSPLH
>.|TRBV18
ASSPPVSQGFKGEKLF
>.|TRBV3-1/TRBV3-2
ASSQRSGGNTGELF
>few|TRBV28
ASSFQGLSEKLF
>.|TRBV6-6
ASSYGQLSTDTQY
>.|TRBV19
ASREGFGGITGELF
>few|TRBV5-1
ASTWEGTYGYT
>.|TRBV3-1/TRBV3-2
ASSQVGQEGGYT
>.|TRBV18
ASSAITQETQY
>many|TRBV29-1
SVQGLDYGYT
>.|TRBV10-3
ASSGTGAREQY
>.|TRBV4-1
ASSQDPVGPDYGYT
>.|TRBV19
ASSMGRRWTSNQPQH
>few|TRBV2
ASSGVEQF
>.|TRBV11-2
ASSFTPGTGDTEAF
>.|TRBV19
ASSPGQGSNQPQH
>.|TRBV11-2
ASSLGRGYSPLH
>.|TRBV19
ASSRDTHNYGYT
>.|TRBV7-8
ASRRVLILRANNEQF
>.|TRBV5-1
ASSGTSGSTDTQY
>once|TRBV19
ASRHTGEAGNTIY
>.|TRBV7-2
ASSSRLAGGRDEQF
>.|TRBV13
ASSMGLGLMDTQY
>.|TRBV3-1/TRBV3-2
ASSQSRGTGELF
>.|TRBV7-3
ASSLTGGDLDTQY
>.|TRBV9
ASSSSFGTNEKLF
>.|TRBV3-1/TRBV3-2
ASSRNKANTIY
>.|TRBV5-1
ASSPGQGVNEQF